These 9 T cell receptor beta chains came from one sample sequenced in a study of graft-versus-host responses after intestinal transplantation. These receptors' antigens are unknown. Assay used: immunoSEQ multiplex PCR; TCRdb lists only in-frame clones, some missing. Among 80,000 to 95,000 clones, about nine tenths were seen once, and the ten largest hold 5% to 6.5%. The input for sequencing was unstimulated CD8+ T cells sorted from spleen or lymph node cells, taken before intestinal transplant. The receptors come from a human donor who received an intestinal transplant.

V is TRBV4-1 and J is TRBJ2-5, with 9 bases aligning to TRBD2. Germline lookup yields CDR1 MGHRA and CDR2 YSYEKL. Trimming took 3 bases from V and 5 from J; bases not matched to a gene: 4. The CDR3 loop spans 14 amino acids. The CDR3 loop is CASSQLAGWETQYF. The CDR3 DNA is TGCGCCAGCAGCCAGCTAGCGGGGTGGGAGACCCAGTACTTC.

This clone occurred a few times. The chain couples TRBV7-1 to TRBJ1-2, with no clear D. TRBV7-1 is identified as an open reading frame with a role that is uncertain. This CDR3 comprises 13 residues. Trimming removed 5 bases from V and 3 bases from J, with 10 bases in between. This CDR3 is CASSGNTYYGYTF. The CDR3 region has the DNA TGTGCCAGCAGCGGTAACACCTACTATGGCTACACCTTC.

CDR3 region: CASSFFGTDTQYF. The DNA of the CDR3 is TGTGCCAGCAGCTTCTTCGGAACAGATACGCAGTATTTT. The chain is built from TRBV13 and TRBJ2-3; D not resolved. The CDR3 sequence is 13 residues long. Germline V gene data show CDR1 as PRHDT and CDR2 as FYEKMQ (reference sequence). V was trimmed by 3 bases and J by 3 bases, leaving 7 bases between them.

The chain combines TRBV2 with TRBJ2-5; D perhaps matches TRBD2 (6 bases). The length of the CDR3 is 15 residues. Trimming removed 8 bases from V and 3 bases from J, with 19 bases in between. In germline, CDR1 is SNHLY, CDR2 FYNNEI. As DNA, the CDR3 is TGTGCCAGCTTTCGCGGGGACCCCTTTAAAGAGACCCAGTACTTC. This encodes CASFRGDPFKETQYF.

This clone was seen a single time. This chain connects TRBV15 to TRBJ2-5, with D possibly TRBD1 on 5 matching bases. V was clipped by 0 bases and J by 5 bases, with 13 bases between them. Germline CDR1 and CDR2: LNHNV and YYDKDF (reference sequence). CDR3 size: 15 residues. The CDR3 is CATSRDQGVMETQYF. In nucleotides, the CDR3 is TGTGCCACCAGCAGAGATCAAGGGGTAATGGAGACCCAGTACTTC.

The chain uses TRBV6-1 and TRBJ2-5; 9 bases agree with TRBD1. V shed 6 bases and J 2 bases; nucleotides not matched to a gene: 1. Germline assignment: CDR1 MNHNS and CDR2 SASEGT. CDR3 size: 13 residues. The CDR3 reads CASRTGGQETQYF. CDR3 bases: TGTGCCAGCAGGACAGGGGGGCAAGAGACCCAGTACTTC.

The chain has TRBV6-5 and TRBJ2-7; D is possibly TRBD1 (6 bases). The CDR3 extends over 14 amino acids. CDR1 is MNHEY, CDR2 SVGAGI, per germline. With 4 bases removed from V and 0 bases from J, the gap between germline ends came to 10 bases. The chain's CDR3 is CASSFRGPSYEQYF. Written as DNA, the CDR3 is TGTGCCAGCAGTTTCAGGGGACCCTCCTACGAGCAGTACTTC.

This clone was counted once. The chain couples TRBV6-5 to TRBJ2-1, with TRBD2 matching over 10 bases. The CDR3 spans 15 residues. Germline loops: CDR1 MNHEY, CDR2 SVGAGI. The junction had 7 bases not matched to a gene; V was cut back by 8 bases and J by 3 bases. CDR3 residues: CASGERGGLYNEQFF. CDR3 in DNA: TGTGCCAGCGGCGAGCGGGGGGGCCTCTACAATGAGCAGTTCTTC.

As for this clone: This sample includes further DNA sequences coding for the same CDR3. V usage is TRBV27 and J usage is TRBJ2-7, with D unclear. V lost 0 bases and J 0 bases, leaving 3 bases between the germline ends. CDR1 and CDR2 (germline): MNHEY, SMNVEV (reference sequence). The CDR3 runs to 13 residues. CDR3 sequence: CASSLSDSYEQYF. The CDR3 nucleotides read TGTGCCAGCAGTTTATCCGACTCCTACGAGCAGTACTTC.